This T cell receptor beta chain was profiled in a study of liver allograft versus peripheral blood T cells. About the study: In transplanted livers, T cell receptor repertoires were compared with those found in the recipients' peripheral blood.

The CDR3 has 16 amino acids. The trim removed 4 bases at V and 3 bases at J, leaving 8 bases unmatched. Germline loops: CDR1 SGDLS, CDR2 YYNGEE. TCRdb itself ran the reads through MiXCR, one entry per CDR3 protein. The sample has a few thousand distinct CDR3 sequences; approximately 15% are singletons. Points on this clonotype: Its cognate antigen is unknown.

Study conclusions and caveats: Differences were reported between the T cell receptor repertoires inside liver allografts and those that were detected in peripheral blood.

The chain combines TRBV9 with TRBJ2-5; 11 bases fit TRBD2. This TCR derives from a human patient who had a liver transplant. Some T cells here may be from the graft donor. The CDR3 nucleotides are TGTGCCAGCAGCCCCGGGGTAGCGGGAGGGAAAGAGACCCAGTACTTC. It specifies CASSPGVAGGKETQYF.